Presented here are 13 T cell receptor beta chains from one specimen sequenced in a study of graft-versus-host responses after intestinal transplantation. Their recognized antigens are unknown. This table comes from immunoSEQ multiplex PCR, and its TCRdb copy is limited to in-frame clones, with some not included. The table lists around 100,000 clones, roughly 87% of them singletons. Source: unstimulated CD4+ T cells sorted from spleen or lymph node cells, taken before transplant. All receptors derive from a human donor who was the organ donor for an intestinal transplant.

The chain recombines TRBV18 with TRBJ1-2; possibly TRBD1 for D (5 bases). The CDR3 length is 15 residues. Trimming took off 0 bases at V and 4 bases at J, with 12 bases between the two ends. Germline CDR1 and CDR2: KGHSH and LQKENI. The CDR3: CASSPPTGGAYGYTF. CDR3 DNA sequence: TGTGCCAGCTCACCACCCACGGGCGGGGCCTATGGCTACACCTTC.

The DNA of the CDR3 is TGCGCCAGCAGCCCGGCGGGCCCGGTGGAGACCCAGTACTTC. Encoded protein: CASSPAGPVETQYF. The chain recombines TRBV5-1 with TRBJ2-5, with D possibly TRBD2 on 5 matching bases. V lost 4 bases and J lost 5, with 15 bases in between. Germline-derived CDR1 and CDR2 are SGHRS and YFSETQ. The CDR3 has 14 amino acids. The full variable domain, in which reference TRBV5-1 and TRBJ2-5 provide the parts outside the CDR3, is KAGVTQTPRYLIKTRGQQVTLSCSPISGHRSVSWYQQTPGQGLQFLFEYFSETQRNKGNFPGRFSGRQFSNSRSEMNVSTLELGDSALYLCASSPAGPVETQYFGPGTRLLVL.

The genes are TRBV11-2 and TRBJ2-7, with D hard to call. This CDR3 contains 14 residues. With 0 bases removed from V and 3 bases from J, the gap between germline ends came to 9 bases. Per the germline V gene, CDR1 is SGHAT and CDR2 is FQNNGV. CDR3 region: CASSLDRPGYEQYF. CDR3 nucleotide sequence: TGTGCCAGCAGCTTAGATCGGCCGGGCTACGAGCAGTACTTC.

The rearrangement links TRBV18 to TRBJ1-4; a possible D gene is TRBD1 (6 bases). The germline CDR1 and CDR2 sequences are KGHSH and LQKENI. V dropped 2 bases and J dropped 0 bases, with 7 bases sitting between them. The CDR3 has 15 residues. The CDR3 DNA is TGTGCCAGCTCACCAAGGGGGTCAACTAATGAAAAACTGTTTTTT. Its translation: CASSPRGSTNEKLFF.

This clone was recorded once. The chain employs TRBV6-6 and TRBJ1-5; weak D call: TRBD1 (5 bases). The ends were cut back, 0 bases at V and 1 base at J, with 10 bases in the middle. There are 16 residues in the CDR3. From germline, CDR1 is MNHNY and CDR2 SVGAGI (reference sequence). The CDR3, as DNA: TGTGCCAGCAGTTACTCCGGGCAGGGCAGCAATCAGCCCCAGCATTTT. Translation: CASSYSGQGSNQPQHF.

V gene TRBV5-1 combines with J gene TRBJ2-7; D unclear. Trimming pared 2 bases from V and 6 bases from J, leaving 15 bases between. The CDR3 has 14 amino acids. Germline CDR1 and CDR2: SGHRS and YFSETQ. CDR3 nucleotides: TGCGCCAGCAGCTTAGAGCCTACTCTCACCGAGCAGTACTTC. As protein: CASSLEPTLTEQYF.

V usage is TRBV2 and J usage is TRBJ1-2, with TRBD1 as a possible D gene (5 bases). Germline V gives CDR1 SNHLY, CDR2 FYNNEI. Trimming shortened V by 5 bases and J by 4 bases, and 20 bases separated the two germline ends. CDR3 length: 16 residues. The CDR3 loop is CASSLGGGARTYGYTF. DNA for the CDR3: TGTGCCAGCAGTCTGGGTGGAGGGGCGCGGACCTATGGCTACACCTTC.

The chain employs TRBV7-9 and TRBJ1-6, with 8 bases lining up with TRBD1. V lost 6 bases to trimming and J lost 9 bases; unmatched junction nucleotides: 4. The CDR3 runs 13 residues. Germline V gives CDR1 SEHNR, CDR2 FQNEAQ (reference sequence). CDR3 DNA sequence: TGTGCCAGCAGTCCAGGACAGGGTTCACCCCTCCACTTT. This gives the protein CASSPGQGSPLHF.

This rearrangement joins TRBV20-1 to TRBJ2-7, with TRBD2 matching over 7 bases. CDR1 and CDR2 (germline): DFQATT, SNEGSKA (reference sequence). The CDR3 consists of 11 residues. The CDR3 nucleotides are TGCAGGGGAGGGGATCGTTACGAGCAGTACTTC. Translated: CRGGDRYEQYF.

V gene TRBV19 combines with J gene TRBJ1-3, with TRBD1 as a possible D gene (5 bases). The length of the CDR3 is 16 residues. With 6 bases removed from V and 0 bases from J, the gap between germline ends came to 15 bases. The germline V gene has CDR1 LNHDA and CDR2 SQIVND (reference sequence). The CDR3 reads CASSLEGRSSGNTIYF. As DNA, the CDR3 is TGTGCCAGTAGCCTCGAGGGACGGAGCTCTGGAAACACCATATATTTT. Full variable domain (outside the CDR3, taken from reference TRBV19 and TRBJ1-3): DGGITQSPKYLFRKEGQNVTLSCEQNLNHDAMYWYRQDPGQGLRLIYYSQIVNDFQKGDIAEGYSVSREKKESFPLTVTSAQKNPTAFYLCASSLEGRSSGNTIYFGEGSWLTVV.

The DNA for the CDR3 is TGTGCCAGCACTGAGAGGGGGGTATCCTACGAGCAGTACTTC. It encodes CASTERGVSYEQYF. V and J are TRBV6-1 and TRBJ2-7, with D perhaps TRBD1 or TRBD2 (6 bases each). The CDR3 loop spans 14 amino acids. Germline V gives CDR1 MNHNS, CDR2 SASEGT. Trimming took 7 bases from V and 1 from J, leaving 14 bases between them.

The chain uses TRBV7-8 and TRBJ1-6; 8 positions match TRBD1. The CDR3 consists of 15 residues. J lost 6 bases, V lost 1 base, and 2 bases had no gene match. Germline CDR1 reads SGHVS; CDR2 reads FQNEAQ. CDR3 bases: TGTGCCAGCAGCTTAGTCACAGGGGGTAATTCACCCCTCCACTTT. It encodes CASSLVTGGNSPLHF.

The chain links TRBV6-1 to TRBJ2-7; TRBD2 matches 11 bases. This CDR3 is built from 15 residues. CDR1 is MNHNS, CDR2 SASEGT, per germline. V lost 5 bases and J lost 2; bases outside the gene matches: 5. CDR3 in amino acids: CASSSLAGGPYEQYF. The CDR3 DNA reads as TGTGCCAGCAGTTCGTTAGCGGGGGGGCCCTACGAGCAGTACTTC.